This entry lists 15 T cell receptor beta chains sequenced from one sample in a study of long-term antiretroviral therapy in people with HIV. Samples were assayed with immunoSEQ v3.0 at survey level. Data came from immunoSEQ multiplex PCR; TCRdb stores just in-frame clones and leaves some out. This sample has fewer than 20,000 clones, with 80% to 90% found just once. The sample in question was unsorted PBMCs, obtained 4.2 years after starting antiretroviral therapy. These receptors were taken from a man between 45 and 60 years old with HIV.

The genes are TRBV5-4 and TRBJ2-7, with 10 bases that match TRBD1. CDR3 length equals 15 residues. The V segment lost 3 bases and the J segment 5 bases; nucleotides outside the gene matches: 8. Germline-derived CDR1 and CDR2 are SGHNT and YYREEE (reference sequence). DNA for the CDR3: TGTGCCAGCAGCTCGCCGGGACAGGGGTCCCACGAGCAGTACTTC. This codes for CASSSPGQGSHEQYF.

The V call is TRBV7-8, the J call TRBJ2-7; 10 bases align to TRBD1. The trim removed 5 bases at V and 3 bases at J, leaving 4 bases unmatched. This CDR3 has 14 amino acids. Per the germline V gene, CDR1 is SGHVS and CDR2 is FQNEAQ. In nucleotides, the CDR3 is TGTGCCAGCAGCACCGGGACAGGGGACTACGAGCAGTACTTC. It encodes CASSTGTGDYEQYF. The variable domain in full, with the rest retrieved from reference TRBV7-8 and TRBJ2-7, is GAGVSQSPRYKVAKRGQDVALRCDPISGHVSLFWYQQALGQGPEFLTYFQNEAQLDKSGLPSDRFFAERPEGSVSTLKIQRTQQEDSAVYLCASSTGTGDYEQYFGPGTRLTVT.

The gene calls are TRBV4-3 and TRBJ1-5; no definite D call. The CDR3 runs 15 residues. Trimming removed 0 bases from V and 3 bases from J, with 9 bases in between. The V gene's germline CDR1 is LGHNA and CDR2 YSLEER. In DNA form, the CDR3 reads TGCGCCAGCAGCCAAGAGGGATACCTCAATCAGCCCCAGCATTTT. Translated, it gives CASSQEGYLNQPQHF.

The CDR3 loop reads CASSPEGFQPQHF. CDR3 coding DNA: TGTGCCAGCAGCCCAGAAGGGTTTCAGCCCCAGCATTTT. The chain carries TRBV7-2 and TRBJ1-5, with D uncertain. V lost 5 bases and J 6 bases, leaving 11 bases between the germline ends. This CDR3 is 13 amino acids long. Germline CDR1 is SGHTA and CDR2 is FQGNSA.

The rearrangement links TRBV7-2 to TRBJ2-5, with D perhaps matching TRBD2 (5 bases). The CDR3 is made up of 14 amino acids. Trimming took off 1 base at V and 4 bases at J, with 10 bases between the two ends. Germline assignment: CDR1 SGHTA and CDR2 FQGNSA. CDR3 sequence (DNA): TGTGCCAGCAGCTTAGGGGTTAGCGTAGAGACCCAGTACTTC. Amino acids: CASSLGVSVETQYF. Drawing the rest from reference TRBV7-2 and TRBJ2-5, the complete variable domain is GAGVSQSPSNKVTEKGKDVELRCDPISGHTALYWYRQSLGQGLEFLIYFQGNSAPDKSGLPSDRFSAERTGGSVSTLTIQRTQQEDSAVYLCASSLGVSVETQYFGPGTRLLVL.

The chain joins TRBV5-5 to TRBJ1-2; TRBD1 might be the D (5 bases). The CDR3 runs 15 residues. The V gene's germline CDR1 is SGHKS and CDR2 YYEKEE (reference sequence). Deletions cut 0 bases from V and 7 bases from J, with 16 bases between. CDR3 sequence reads: CASSLATVFSLGYTF. CDR3 nucleotides: TGTGCCAGCAGCTTGGCGACAGTGTTTTCTCTTGGCTACACCTTC.

This chain links TRBV6-5 with TRBJ1-2, with 10 bases matching TRBD1. J was trimmed by 6 bases and V by 4 bases; bases with no gene match: 5. From germline, CDR1 is MNHEY and CDR2 SVGAGI. This CDR3 is 14 amino acids long. CDR3 protein: CASSSATGGHGYTF. DNA for the CDR3: TGTGCCAGCAGTTCCGCGACAGGGGGCCATGGCTACACCTTC.

This sequence joins TRBV19 and TRBJ1-3, with D tentatively TRBD1 (5 bases). The V gene lost 7 bases and the J gene lost 0 bases, with 10 bases spanning the gap. This CDR3 contains 14 residues. CDR1 is LNHDA, CDR2 SQIVND, per germline (reference sequence). The CDR3: CASTDSSSGNTIYF. CDR3 DNA sequence: TGTGCCAGTACTGACAGCAGCTCTGGAAACACCATATATTTT.

This clone was counted a single time. V and J are TRBV27 and TRBJ2-1; TRBD1 matches 10 bases. The ends lost 5 bases at V and 5 bases at J; junction bases unmatched: 3. Germline V gene lookup returns CDR1 MNHEY and CDR2 SMNVEV (reference sequence). CDR3 length equals 14 residues. The CDR3, as DNA: TGTGCCAGCAGTCCGGGACAGGGGAACAATGAGCAGTTCTTC. Protein sequence: CASSPGQGNNEQFF.

This CDR3 reads CASSLRDGGRADTQYF. Written as DNA, the CDR3 is TGTGCCAGCAGCTTACGAGATGGGGGTCGTGCAGATACGCAGTATTTT. The chain uses TRBV7-3 and TRBJ2-3; D tentatively fits TRBD1 or TRBD2 (5 bases each). The CDR3 loop spans 16 amino acids. Per germline, CDR1 SGHTA and CDR2 FQGTGA. V was cut by 2 bases and J by 4 bases, with 16 bases left in between.

The V and J genes are TRBV19 and TRBJ1-5; D might be TRBD1 (6 bases). Germline V CDR1 and CDR2: LNHDA, SQIVND (reference sequence). Trimming cost V 5 bases and J 1 base, with 9 bases left between them. The CDR3 sequence is 14 residues long. The CDR3 DNA sequence: TGTGCCAGTAGTCCTGGACAGAGCAATCAGCCCCAGCATTTT. Translation gives CASSPGQSNQPQHF.

This clone showed up just a few times. The J gene is TRBJ1-2, the V gene TRBV4-3; 9 positions agree with TRBD1. Germline CDR1 is LGHNA and CDR2 is YSLEER. Germline trimming cut 4 bases from V and 8 bases from J; bases unmatched to any gene: 11. The CDR3 covers 15 residues. The CDR3 sequence is CASSLNRDRALGYTF. The CDR3 DNA is TGCGCCAGCAGCCTTAACCGGGACAGGGCGTTGGGCTACACCTTC.

The chain employs TRBV2 and TRBJ2-7; D not certain. This CDR3 has 14 residues. Trimming stripped 2 bases from V and 0 bases from J, with 8 bases between. Germline V lookup: CDR1 SNHLY, CDR2 FYNNEI. As DNA, the CDR3 is TGTGCCAGCAGTGAATTTCCGGTCTCCTACGAGCAGTACTTC. Translation gives CASSEFPVSYEQYF. Using reference TRBV2 and TRBJ2-7 for the parts outside the CDR3, the full variable domain is EPEVTQTPSHQVTQMGQEVILRCVPISNHLYFYWYRQILGQKVEFLVSFYNNEISEKSEIFDDQFSVERPDGSNFTLKIRSTKLEDSAMYFCASSEFPVSYEQYFGPGTRLTVT.

The CDR3: CASSFRTGGTEAFF. DNA for the CDR3: TGTGCCAGCAGCTTCCGTACAGGGGGCACTGAAGCTTTCTTT. The genes are TRBV5-4 and TRBJ1-1, with 8 bases aligning to TRBD1. Unmatched junction bases numbered 4, after V lost 2 bases and J lost 4 bases. The length of the CDR3 is 14 residues. In germline, CDR1 is SGHNT, CDR2 YYREEE (reference sequence).

CDR3 region: CASSLDSGELFF. The CDR3 DNA reads TGTGCCAGCAGCTTAGATTCCGGGGAGCTGTTTTTT. This chain uses TRBV11-2 with TRBJ2-2; D gene uncertain. The CDR3 has 12 amino acids. Germline V gives CDR1 SGHAT, CDR2 FQNNGV. V gave up 0 bases and J gave up 6 bases, with 2 bases separating them. Full variable domain (rest looked up from reference TRBV11-2 and TRBJ2-2): EAGVAQSPRYKIIEKRQSVAFWCNPISGHATLYWYQQILGQGPKLLIQFQNNGVVDDSQLPKDRFSAERLKGVDSTLKIQPAKLEDSAVYLCASSLDSGELFFGEGSRLTVL.